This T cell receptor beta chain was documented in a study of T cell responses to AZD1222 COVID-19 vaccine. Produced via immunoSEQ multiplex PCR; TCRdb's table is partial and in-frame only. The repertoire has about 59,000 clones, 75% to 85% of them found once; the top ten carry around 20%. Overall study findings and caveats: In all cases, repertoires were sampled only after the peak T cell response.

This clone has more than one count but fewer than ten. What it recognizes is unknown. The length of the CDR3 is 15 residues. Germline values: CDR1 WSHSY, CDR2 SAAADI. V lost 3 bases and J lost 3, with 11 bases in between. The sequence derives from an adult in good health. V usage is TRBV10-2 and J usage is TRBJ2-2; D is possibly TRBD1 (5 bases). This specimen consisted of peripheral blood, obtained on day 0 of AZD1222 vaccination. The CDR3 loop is CASSDIAGYTGELFF. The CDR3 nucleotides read TGCGCCAGCAGTGATATTGCAGGGTACACCGGGGAGCTGTTTTTT.